The TCR beta chain under discussion was sequenced for a study of neoadjuvant anti-PD-1 for oral cavity cancer. Between the trimmed V and J ends, which lost 3 bases and 6 bases, there was a span of 8 bases. Germline V gene sequence: CDR1 SGHVS, CDR2 FNYEAQ. This CDR3 is built from 13 residues. Sequenced by immunoSEQ multiplex PCR; TCRdb stores in-frame clones only, minus some. The sample consists of approximately 72,000 clones, 65% to 85% of them appearing once. Sequenced material: PBMCs, taken before nivolumab (anti-PD-1) treatment. The sequence derives from a person aged 40 to 85 with oral cavity squamous cell carcinoma. The V gene is TRBV7-6, the J gene TRBJ2-2; D gene unclear. The chain's CDR3 is CASSFQLSGELFF. CDR3 nucleotides: TGTGCCAGCAGCTTCCAGCTTTCCGGGGAGCTGTTTTTT.